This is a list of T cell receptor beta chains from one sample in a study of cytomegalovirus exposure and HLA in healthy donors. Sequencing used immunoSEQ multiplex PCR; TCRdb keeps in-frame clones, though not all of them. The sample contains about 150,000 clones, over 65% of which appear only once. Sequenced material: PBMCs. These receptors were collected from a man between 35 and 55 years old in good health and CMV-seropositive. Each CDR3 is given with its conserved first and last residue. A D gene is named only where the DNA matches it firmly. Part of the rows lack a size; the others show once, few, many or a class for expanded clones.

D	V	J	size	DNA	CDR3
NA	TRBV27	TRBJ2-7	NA	TGTGCCAGCAGTCCCACGCTAGCGCTTTACGAGCAGTACTTC	CASSPTLALYEQYF
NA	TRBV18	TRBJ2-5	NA	TGTGCCAGCTCACCAGGGGGAGCGGGAGAGACCCAGTACTTC	CASSPGGAGETQYF
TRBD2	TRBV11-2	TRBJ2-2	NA	TGTGCCAGCAGCTGGACTAGCGGAAACACCGGGGAGCTGTTTTTT	CASSWTSGNTGELFF
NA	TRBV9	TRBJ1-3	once	TGTGCCAGCAGCGTCGTAGGGAGTGCTGGAAACACCATATATTTT	CASSVVGSAGNTIYF
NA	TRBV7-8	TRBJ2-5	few	TGTGCCAGCAGCGGACTAATTAAAGAGACCCAGTACTTC	CASSGLIKETQYF
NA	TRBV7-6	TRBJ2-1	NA	TGTGCCAGCAGCTGGTCCAGCTACAATGAGCAGTTCTTC	CASSWSSYNEQFF
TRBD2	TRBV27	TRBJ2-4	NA	TGTGCCAGCCGGCGGGAGACCCAAAACATTCAGTACTTC	CASRRETQNIQYF
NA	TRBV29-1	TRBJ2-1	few	TGCAGCGTTGGGGCGTCGGCGGGTCTCTACAATGAGCAGTTCTTC	CSVGASAGLYNEQFF
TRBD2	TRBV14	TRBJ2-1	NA	TGTGCCAGCAGCCAAGACAGCGGGACTTACAATGAGCAGTTCTTC	CASSQDSGTYNEQFF
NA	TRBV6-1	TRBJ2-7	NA	TGTGCCAGCAGGGAGGGCAGAGCCTACGAGCAGTACTTC	CASREGRAYEQYF
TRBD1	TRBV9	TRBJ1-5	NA	TGTGCCAGCAGCGTAGTGGGGACAGGGGATAATCAGCCCCAGCATTTT	CASSVVGTGDNQPQHF
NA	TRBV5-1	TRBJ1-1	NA	TGCGCCAGCAGCTTGCCCGGGACTTACACTGAAGCTTTCTTT	CASSLPGTYTEAFF